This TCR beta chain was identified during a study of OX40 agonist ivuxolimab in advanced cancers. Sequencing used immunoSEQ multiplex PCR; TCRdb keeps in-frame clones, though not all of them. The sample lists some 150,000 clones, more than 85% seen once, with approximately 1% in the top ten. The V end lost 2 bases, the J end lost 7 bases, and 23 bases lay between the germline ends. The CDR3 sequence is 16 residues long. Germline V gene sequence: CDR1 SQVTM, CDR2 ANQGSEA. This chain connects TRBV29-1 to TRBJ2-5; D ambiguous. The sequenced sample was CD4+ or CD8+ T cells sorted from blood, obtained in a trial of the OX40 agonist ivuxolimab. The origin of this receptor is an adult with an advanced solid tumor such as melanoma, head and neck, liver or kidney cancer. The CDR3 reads CSVELDLGRGPRTQYF. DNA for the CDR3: TGCAGCGTTGAATTGGACCTTGGTAGAGGTCCGCGGACCCAGTACTTC.